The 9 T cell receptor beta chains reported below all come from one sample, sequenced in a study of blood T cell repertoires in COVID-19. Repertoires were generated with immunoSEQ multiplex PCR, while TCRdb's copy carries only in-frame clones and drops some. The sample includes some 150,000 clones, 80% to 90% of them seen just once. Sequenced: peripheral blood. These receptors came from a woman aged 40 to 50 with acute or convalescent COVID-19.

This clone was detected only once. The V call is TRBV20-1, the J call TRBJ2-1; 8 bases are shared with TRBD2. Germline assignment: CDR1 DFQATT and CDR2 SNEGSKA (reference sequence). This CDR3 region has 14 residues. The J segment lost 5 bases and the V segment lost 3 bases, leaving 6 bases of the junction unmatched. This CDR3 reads CSASRAGGDNEQFF. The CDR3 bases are TGCAGTGCTAGTAGGGCGGGGGGAGACAATGAGCAGTTCTTC.

The CDR3 region has the DNA TGTGCCAGCAGCCAAGCCGATAGCGGGAGGTCCCCCTACGAGCAGTACTTC. Translated: CASSQADSGRSPYEQYF. V and J are TRBV3-1 (or the pseudogene TRBV3-2) and TRBJ2-7, with 10 bases matching TRBD2. The germline V gene has CDR1 LGHDT and CDR2 YNNKEL (reference sequence). Losses at the gene ends were 1 base for V and 2 bases for J; bases not matched to a gene: 8. This CDR3 has 17 amino acids.

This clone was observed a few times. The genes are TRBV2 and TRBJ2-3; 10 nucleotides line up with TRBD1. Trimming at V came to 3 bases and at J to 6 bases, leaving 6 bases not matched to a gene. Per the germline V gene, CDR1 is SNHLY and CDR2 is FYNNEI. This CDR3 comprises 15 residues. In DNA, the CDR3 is TGTGCCAGCAGTGATACGACAGGGGGCAGGGATACGCAGTATTTT. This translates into CASSDTTGGRDTQYF.

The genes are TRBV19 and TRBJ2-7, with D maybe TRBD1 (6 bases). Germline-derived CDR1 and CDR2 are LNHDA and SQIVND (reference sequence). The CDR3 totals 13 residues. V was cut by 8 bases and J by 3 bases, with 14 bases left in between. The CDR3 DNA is TGTGCCAGTCAGGACAGTTCCCGCTACGAGCAGTACTTC. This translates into CASQDSSRYEQYF.

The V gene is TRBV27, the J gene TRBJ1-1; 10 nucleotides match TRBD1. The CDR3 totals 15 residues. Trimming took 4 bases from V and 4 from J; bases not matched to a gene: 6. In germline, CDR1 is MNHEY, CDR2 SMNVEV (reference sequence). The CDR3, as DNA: TGTGCCAGCAGTTGGGGGGGACAGGGGCCCACTGAAGCTTTCTTT. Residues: CASSWGGQGPTEAFF.

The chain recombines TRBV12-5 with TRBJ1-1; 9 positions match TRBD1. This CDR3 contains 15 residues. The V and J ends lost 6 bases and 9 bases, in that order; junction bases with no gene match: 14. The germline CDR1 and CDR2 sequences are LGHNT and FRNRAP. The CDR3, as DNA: TGTGCTAGTGGGGGGTCCACCGGGACAGGGATTAAAGCTTTCTTT. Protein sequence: CASGGSTGTGIKAFF. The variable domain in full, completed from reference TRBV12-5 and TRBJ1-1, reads DARVTQTPRHKVTEMGQEVTMRCQPILGHNTVFWYRQTMMQGLELLAYFRNRAPLDDSGMPKDRFSAEMPDATLATLKIQPSEPRDSAVYFCASGGSTGTGIKAFFGQGTRLTVV.

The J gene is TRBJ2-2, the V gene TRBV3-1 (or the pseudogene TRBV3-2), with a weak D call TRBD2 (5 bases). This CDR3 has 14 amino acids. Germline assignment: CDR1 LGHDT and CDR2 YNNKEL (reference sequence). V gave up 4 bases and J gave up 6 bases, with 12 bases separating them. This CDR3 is CASSLSGSSGELFF. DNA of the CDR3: TGTGCCAGCAGCCTAAGCGGCAGCTCCGGGGAGCTGTTTTTT.

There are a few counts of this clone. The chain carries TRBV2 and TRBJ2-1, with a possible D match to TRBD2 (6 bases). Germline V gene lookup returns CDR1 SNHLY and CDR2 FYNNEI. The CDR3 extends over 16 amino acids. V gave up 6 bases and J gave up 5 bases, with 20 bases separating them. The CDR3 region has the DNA TGTGCCAGCAGACCCAGACTAGAGAAACAGAACAATGAGCAGTTCTTC. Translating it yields CASRPRLEKQNNEQFF.

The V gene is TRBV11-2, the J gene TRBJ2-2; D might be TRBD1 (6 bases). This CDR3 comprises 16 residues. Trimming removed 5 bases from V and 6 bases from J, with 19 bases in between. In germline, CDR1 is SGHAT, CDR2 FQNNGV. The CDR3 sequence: CASSPLRQGRAGELFF. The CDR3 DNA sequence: TGTGCCAGCAGCCCACTCCGGCAGGGGCGGGCCGGGGAGCTGTTTTTT.